This T cell receptor (beta chain) was identified in a study of T cell repertoires in cytomegalovirus infection. Overall study context: Public TCR beta signatures indicated both CMV infection and matching HLA type.

The table lists this clonotype with a few counts. Its matching antigen is unknown. The germline CDR1 and CDR2 sequences are MNHEY and SVGEGT. The CDR3 runs to 14 residues. Trimming took 5 bases from V and 9 from J; bases not matched to a gene: 9. Via MiXCR, TCRdb re-called the reads, giving one row per CDR3 protein. This sample has hundreds of thousands of distinct CDR3 sequences, with 30% to 40% found just once. This chain uses TRBV6-2 or TRBV6-3 with TRBJ2-2; 7 nucleotides agree with TRBD2. The clonotype was recovered from a human donor in good health (CMV status not recorded). Some clones in this sample may be carry-over from other donors' samples. The specimen comprised cultured PBMCs, sampled from culture after CMV antigen stimulation. The CDR3 DNA reads as TGTGCCAGCAGTCGGGATCGGACTAGTTGGGAGCTGTTTTTT. Amino acids: CASSRDRTSWELFF.